The clone carrying this TCR beta chain turned up a few times. Described time point: cycle 4 day 1 (C4D1), after 6 weeks of nivolumab. In every patient, relapse followed autologous stem cell transplantation, while exposure to brentuximab vedotin differed. Investigators obtained CD8+ T cells from thawed PBMCs by magnetic negative selection. The CDR3 runs 9 residues. V dropped 9 bases and J dropped 9 bases, with 6 bases sitting between them. Germline assignment: CDR1 MNHNY and CDR2 SVGAGI (reference sequence). This table comes from immunoSEQ multiplex PCR, and its TCRdb copy is limited to in-frame clones, with some not included. Found here are about 20,000 clones, more than 80% of them singletons; the top ten hold about 7%. The data derive from a study of PD-1 blockade in classical Hodgkin lymphoma. Study background: Patients were infused with nivolumab 3 mg/kg every 2 weeks.

The source is a human donor with classical Hodgkin lymphoma. The V gene is TRBV6-6, the J gene TRBJ2-1; possibly TRBD1 for D (5 bases). This sample comprised CD8+ T cells from blood, obtained before the fourth cycle of nivolumab. CDR3 in DNA: TGTGCCAGTGGGGCTGAGCAGTTCTTC. Translated: CASGAEQFF.